A selection of T cell receptor beta chains follows, all from one sample in a study of T cells after yellow fever vaccination. MiXCR, applied by TCRdb to the 5' RACE reads, yields one record per CDR3 protein. Seen here are a few hundred thousand distinct CDR3 sequences, approximately 8% observed once, and the top ten hold roughly a sixth. The sample here was PBMCs, taken roughly 45 days after the first yellow fever vaccination. The source of these receptors is a young man who received the YFV17D yellow fever vaccine. CDR3s leave out the opening cysteine and the closing phenylalanine or tryptophan. Fields, in order: V gene, J gene, CDR3 protein.

V gene: TRBV7-9; J gene: TRBJ1-2; CDR3 protein: ASSPDGDYGYT
V gene: TRBV20-1; J gene: TRBJ1-2; CDR3 protein: SAGDTTGSYGYT
V gene: TRBV7-9; J gene: TRBJ2-5; CDR3 protein: ASSLDYRETQY
V gene: TRBV9; J gene: TRBJ2-3; CDR3 protein: ASSVARGSTDTQY
V gene: TRBV14; J gene: TRBJ1-3; CDR3 protein: ASSQMGFDYSGNTIY
V gene: TRBV6-2/TRBV6-3; J gene: TRBJ2-2; CDR3 protein: ASGNTGELF
V gene: TRBV7-9; J gene: TRBJ1-2; CDR3 protein: ASSPGQGLGYGYT
V gene: TRBV12-3/TRBV12-4; J gene: TRBJ1-2; CDR3 protein: ASSLSGTIEGGYT
V gene: TRBV7-8; J gene: TRBJ2-1; CDR3 protein: ASSLDRYNEQF
V gene: TRBV5-1; J gene: TRBJ1-1; CDR3 protein: ASSSRMNTEAF
V gene: TRBV6-2/TRBV6-3; J gene: TRBJ2-1; CDR3 protein: ASSHRDRQF
V gene: TRBV11-2; J gene: TRBJ2-2; CDR3 protein: ASSLGLAGEPTGELF
V gene: TRBV5-1; J gene: TRBJ2-1; CDR3 protein: ASSLAGLAGNEQF
V gene: TRBV5-1; J gene: TRBJ1-2; CDR3 protein: ASSFGTGFADGYT
V gene: TRBV29-1; J gene: TRBJ2-5; CDR3 protein: SVEDRAGETQY
V gene: TRBV28; J gene: TRBJ2-4; CDR3 protein: ASSFIGPGQGTLAKNIQY
V gene: TRBV7-3; J gene: TRBJ2-2; CDR3 protein: ASSSRDGNTGELF
V gene: TRBV12-3/TRBV12-4; J gene: TRBJ2-3; CDR3 protein: ASNTQRDTQY
V gene: TRBV5-1; J gene: TRBJ1-2; CDR3 protein: ASSMDRVDYGYT
V gene: TRBV7-3; J gene: TRBJ1-1; CDR3 protein: ASSLTAGTTEAF
V gene: TRBV20-1; J gene: TRBJ2-2; CDR3 protein: SARVLTSYTGELF
V gene: TRBV6-2/TRBV6-3; J gene: TRBJ1-1; CDR3 protein: ASSHPGQALNTEAF
V gene: TRBV30; J gene: TRBJ1-4; CDR3 protein: AWSVQAGGEKLF
V gene: TRBV4-3; J gene: TRBJ1-4; CDR3 protein: ASSQEPMRQGGEKLF
V gene: TRBV6-5; J gene: TRBJ1-1; CDR3 protein: ASSYVQGDTEAF
V gene: TRBV20-1; J gene: TRBJ2-2; CDR3 protein: SAKMTTGELF
V gene: TRBV6-1; J gene: TRBJ2-2; CDR3 protein: ASSVQGKRGYYGELF
V gene: TRBV4-2; J gene: TRBJ2-7; CDR3 protein: ASSQEANRVYEQY
V gene: TRBV10-3; J gene: TRBJ2-5; CDR3 protein: AISGPRTGYGTQY
V gene: TRBV29-1; J gene: TRBJ2-3; CDR3 protein: SVVVRLDTQY
V gene: TRBV7-8; J gene: TRBJ2-2; CDR3 protein: ASSLLRELF
V gene: TRBV29-1; J gene: TRBJ2-7; CDR3 protein: SVVGLAVYEQY
V gene: TRBV29-1; J gene: TRBJ2-1; CDR3 protein: SVGGRGGPPDEQF
V gene: TRBV7-2; J gene: TRBJ2-5; CDR3 protein: ASSLSQGQTQY
V gene: TRBV30; J gene: TRBJ2-3; CDR3 protein: AWSEGTLADTQY
V gene: TRBV9; J gene: TRBJ2-3; CDR3 protein: ASSDTSGGFLVDTQY
V gene: TRBV5-6; J gene: TRBJ1-1; CDR3 protein: ASSLEEGGGTEAF
V gene: TRBV5-4; J gene: TRBJ2-1; CDR3 protein: ASSRTNRGELF
V gene: TRBV18; J gene: TRBJ2-1; CDR3 protein: ASSPRLVNEQF
V gene: TRBV7-9; J gene: TRBJ2-4; CDR3 protein: ATGLGAKNIQY
V gene: TRBV7-9; J gene: TRBJ2-1; CDR3 protein: ASSLGNRVNEQF
V gene: TRBV20-1; J gene: TRBJ1-5; CDR3 protein: SAGDPGGNYQPQH
V gene: TRBV29-1; J gene: TRBJ2-1; CDR3 protein: SVDLRGSNEQF
V gene: TRBV29-1; J gene: TRBJ1-2; CDR3 protein: SVESRTGKGNYGYT
V gene: TRBV6-5; J gene: TRBJ1-1; CDR3 protein: ASSYSPVGLAF
V gene: TRBV5-1; J gene: TRBJ1-1; CDR3 protein: ASSTRRVNTEAF
V gene: TRBV28; J gene: TRBJ2-3; CDR3 protein: AGQGLSTDTQY
V gene: TRBV4-3; J gene: TRBJ2-7; CDR3 protein: ASSQSSQGVYEQY
V gene: TRBV6-5; J gene: TRBJ2-3; CDR3 protein: ASSRWGGRTDTQY
V gene: TRBV10-3; J gene: TRBJ2-7; CDR3 protein: AISAGGFYYEQY
V gene: TRBV7-2; J gene: TRBJ2-5; CDR3 protein: ASSSGGYGGGWETQY
V gene: TRBV7-2; J gene: TRBJ2-1; CDR3 protein: ASRTALGNEQF
V gene: TRBV5-1; J gene: TRBJ2-5; CDR3 protein: ASSRRGLAGARGETQY
V gene: TRBV28; J gene: TRBJ1-1; CDR3 protein: ASSSRASTEAF